The entry below describes one T cell receptor (beta chain). The antigen is undetermined. These data belong to a study of cytomegalovirus exposure and HLA in healthy donors. Study observations and caveats: A classifier reportedly called cytomegalovirus status with high sensitivity and specificity.

Primers for the PCR totalled 60 Vbeta and 13 Jbeta. Here immunoSEQ multiplex PCR was the method, and the copy in TCRdb shows in-frame clones only, minus some. The sample consists of some 100,000 clones, about 75% of them appearing once. Germline V gene lookup returns CDR1 SGHTA and CDR2 FQGNSA. The CDR3 is 15 amino acids. V lost 3 bases, J lost 0 bases, and 2 bases stayed unmatched. The sequenced sample consisted of PBMCs. The TCR comes from a man aged 50 to 59 in good health and CMV-seronegative. The genes are TRBV7-2 and TRBJ2-1; 7 bases map to TRBD2. The CDR3, as DNA: TGTGCCAGCAGCTTCGGCGGGAGCTCCTACAATGAGCAGTTCTTC. It encodes CASSFGGSSYNEQFF.